Below, 32 T cell receptor beta chains from the same sample are listed, as sequenced in a study of cytomegalovirus exposure and HLA in healthy donors. The protocol was immunoSEQ multiplex PCR, while the TCRdb copy is restricted to in-frame clones and leaves out a portion. The sample shows roughly 300,000 clones, roughly 89% of them seen only once. The source material was PBMCs. These receptors were obtained from a woman aged 18-29 years in good health and CMV-seronegative.

The sample holds one count of this clone. The chain is built from TRBV5-6 and TRBJ2-1; 9 nucleotides align to TRBD2. Germline CDR1 and CDR2: SGHDT and YYEEEE. This CDR3 has 15 residues. The V segment lost 3 bases and the J segment 2 bases; nucleotides outside the gene matches: 3. DNA for the CDR3: TGTGCCAGCAGCTCACGGACTAGCGCCTACAATGAGCAGTTCTTC. As protein: CASSSRTSAYNEQFF. The variable domain in full, with the rest retrieved from reference TRBV5-6 and TRBJ2-1, is DAGVTQSPTHLIKTRGQQVTLRCSPKSGHDTVSWYQQALGQGPQFIFQYYEEEERQRGNFPDRFSGHQFPNYSSELNVNALLLGDSALYLCASSSRTSAYNEQFFGPGTRLTVL.

The chain has TRBV9 and TRBJ2-1; D perhaps matches TRBD2 (7 bases). Germline loops: CDR1 SGDLS, CDR2 YYNGEE. The CDR3 is made up of 16 amino acids. Trimming stripped 3 bases from V and 2 bases from J, with 15 bases between. CDR3 bases: TGTGCCAGCAGCGGAGGGGGGGAGCGACCCTACAATGAGCAGTTCTTC. Protein sequence: CASSGGGERPYNEQFF.

A single count supports this clone. The chain has TRBV7-9 and TRBJ2-3; D ambiguous. The CDR3 loop spans 14 amino acids. Trimming shortened V by 4 bases and J by 0 bases, and 8 bases separated the two germline ends. Germline assignment: CDR1 SEHNR and CDR2 FQNEAQ (reference sequence). The CDR3 sequence: CASSSTTSTDTQYF. As DNA, the CDR3 is TGTGCCAGCAGCTCGACAACTAGCACAGATACGCAGTATTTT.

The rearrangement uses TRBV7-8 and TRBJ2-1; D perhaps matches TRBD2 (5 bases). The CDR3 loop spans 17 amino acids. The V end lost 1 base, the J end lost 2 bases, and 15 bases lay between the germline ends. CDR1 and CDR2 (germline): SGHVS, FQNEAQ. The CDR3 reads CASSLDVSRVPYNEQFF. As DNA, the CDR3 is TGTGCCAGCAGCTTAGACGTTTCGAGGGTTCCCTACAATGAGCAGTTCTTC.

The chain joins TRBV11-2 to TRBJ1-1; weak D call: TRBD1 (6 bases). The CDR3 spans 14 residues. Per germline, CDR1 SGHAT and CDR2 FQNNGV. The V gene lost 5 bases and the J gene lost 5 bases, with 15 bases spanning the gap. CDR3 DNA sequence: TGTGCCAGCAGCCCTAGGGGGGGTATTACTGAAGCTTTCTTT. This translates into CASSPRGGITEAFF.

V is TRBV27 and J is TRBJ2-7, with 7 bases aligning to TRBD1. V trimming: 4 bases; J trimming: 0 bases; junction bases outside the gene matches: 9. CDR1 and CDR2 from the germline V gene are MNHEY and SMNVEV (reference sequence). This CDR3 spans 16 amino acids. The CDR3 region is CASSSLWTGPSYEQYF. In nucleotides, the CDR3 is TGTGCCAGCAGTTCGCTGTGGACAGGCCCCTCCTACGAGCAGTACTTC.

The chain joins TRBV28 to TRBJ1-5; D gene unclear. Germline loops: CDR1 MDHEN, CDR2 SYDVKM. There are 14 residues in the CDR3. V was clipped by 1 base and J by 7 bases, with 11 bases between them. The CDR3 sequence: CASSLFGSGQPQHF. In DNA, the CDR3 is TGTGCCAGCAGTTTATTTGGGTCGGGGCAGCCCCAGCATTTT.

The rearrangement joins TRBV4-1 to TRBJ2-3; 11 bases are shared with TRBD2. Germline V gene data show CDR1 as MGHRA and CDR2 as YSYEKL. The CDR3 contains 14 residues. J lost 5 bases, V lost 2 bases, and 0 bases had no gene match. Here the CDR3 DNA reads TGCGCCAGCAGCCAACTAGCGGGAGGAGATACGCAGTATTTT. It translates to CASSQLAGGDTQYF.

The CDR3 protein is CASSPAGGGHEQFF. CDR3 in DNA: TGTGCCAGCAGTCCCGCTGGGGGGGGTCATGAGCAGTTCTTC. This chain connects TRBV6-5 to TRBJ2-1; TRBD2 matches 7 bases. CDR1 MNHEY and CDR2 SVGAGI come from the germline V gene. The length of the CDR3 is 14 residues. With 5 bases clipped from V and 8 bases from J, the junction kept 9 bases outside the gene matches.

The rearrangement joins TRBV6-5 to TRBJ1-3; unclear D gene. Trimming removed 4 bases from V and 0 bases from J, with 7 bases in between. Germline lookup yields CDR1 MNHEY and CDR2 SVGAGI. The CDR3 loop spans 14 amino acids. In DNA form, the CDR3 reads TGTGCCAGCAGTTCGCCCAGCTCTGGAAACACCATATATTTT. Translated, it gives CASSSPSSGNTIYF.

V usage is TRBV27 and J usage is TRBJ2-5; TRBD1 matches at 7 bases. The germline V gene encodes CDR1 MNHEY and CDR2 SMNVEV (reference sequence). This CDR3 is built from 15 residues. V was pared by 1 base and J by 3 bases, with 5 bases of the junction left unmatched. The CDR3 loop is CASSLLGGLKETQYF. In DNA, the CDR3 is TGTGCCAGCAGTTTATTAGGGGGCCTCAAAGAGACCCAGTACTTC.

The V call is TRBV15, the J call TRBJ2-1; weak D call: TRBD2 (6 bases). Germline V lookup: CDR1 LNHNV, CDR2 YYDKDF (reference sequence). CDR3 size: 13 residues. The V end was cut by 4 bases, the J end by 9 bases, with 13 bases between. CDR3 protein: CATSNRERGEQFF. Written as DNA, the CDR3 is TGTGCCACCAGCAACCGGGAGAGGGGTGAGCAGTTCTTC. The full variable domain, with the rest looked up from reference TRBV15 and TRBJ2-1, is DAMVIQNPRYQVTQFGKPVTLSCSQTLNHNVMYWYQQKSSQAPKLLFHYYDKDFNNEADTPDNFQSRRPNTSFCFLDIRSPGLGDTAMYLCATSNRERGEQFFGPGTRLTVL.

The gene calls are TRBV13 and TRBJ2-1; the match to TRBD2 covers 12 bases. The J segment lost 15 bases and the V segment lost 2 bases, leaving 2 bases of the junction unmatched. The germline CDR1 and CDR2 sequences are PRHDT and FYEKMQ (reference sequence). CDR3 length equals 12 residues. CDR3 DNA sequence: TGTGCCAGCAGCTTAACTAGCGGGAGGCGGTTCTTC. It encodes CASSLTSGRRFF.

The CDR3 DNA reads as TGCGCCAGCAGCGCCAGGGGGAGCACAGATACGCAGTATTTT. It translates to CASSARGSTDTQYF. The chain links TRBV5-1 to TRBJ2-3, with TRBD1 matching over 7 bases. There are 14 residues in the CDR3. V dropped 4 bases and J dropped 0; count of bases not matched to a gene: 2. Germline CDR1 reads SGHRS; CDR2 reads YFSETQ.

Note on this clone: Other DNA sequences of this sample code for an identical CDR3. This rearrangement joins TRBV9 to TRBJ2-7; possibly TRBD2 for D (6 bases). V was clipped by 0 bases and J by 0 bases, with 7 bases between them. The germline V gene has CDR1 SGDLS and CDR2 YYNGEE. CDR3 length: 14 amino acids. The CDR3 nucleotides are TGTGCCAGCAGCGTAGGTAGCGGCTCCTACGAGCAGTACTTC. Amino acid sequence: CASSVGSGSYEQYF.

The genes are TRBV4-2 and TRBJ2-3; TRBD1 matches at 8 bases. V trimming: 3 bases; J trimming: 4 bases; junction bases outside the gene matches: 9. Germline V gene data show CDR1 as LGHNA and CDR2 as YNFKEQ. This CDR3 has 16 residues. DNA of the CDR3: TGTGCCAGCAGCCATGGGAGGCAGGGGGCATCAGATACGCAGTATTTT. It yields the protein CASSHGRQGASDTQYF.

The rearrangement uses TRBV5-1 and TRBJ2-1; D perhaps matches TRBD2 (5 bases). Germline-derived CDR1 and CDR2 are SGHRS and YFSETQ. The CDR3 is made up of 17 amino acids. Trimming stripped 3 bases from V and 5 bases from J, with 21 bases between. The CDR3 spells CASSYDSEGWGDNEQFF. DNA for the CDR3: TGCGCCAGCAGCTACGATAGTGAGGGTTGGGGTGACAATGAGCAGTTCTTC.

The DNA of the CDR3 is TGTGCCATCTCCCTAGCGGGAGTATCCGATACGCAGTATTTT. As protein: CAISLAGVSDTQYF. The chain employs TRBV10-3 and TRBJ2-3; 10 nucleotides align to TRBD2. This CDR3 has 14 amino acids. Germline V gene data show CDR1 as ENHRY and CDR2 as SYGVKD. J gave up 6 bases and V 8 bases, and 8 bases lay outside the gene matches.

This clone was counted a single time. The chain couples TRBV6-1 to TRBJ2-7; D not certain. The ends were cut back, 7 bases at V and 4 bases at J, with 17 bases in the middle. The CDR3 runs to 14 residues. The germline V gene has CDR1 MNHNS and CDR2 SASEGT. CDR3 protein: CASTLRWAEYEQYF. Written as DNA, the CDR3 is TGTGCCAGCACCCTTAGATGGGCCGAATACGAGCAGTACTTC.

This rearrangement joins TRBV7-2 to TRBJ1-1; D is possibly TRBD1 (6 bases). The CDR3 is made up of 15 amino acids. The V and J ends lost 2 bases and 5 bases respectively, with 15 bases between them. Germline CDR1 is SGHTA and CDR2 is FQGNSA. The DNA of the CDR3 is TGTGCCAGCAGCTTAACGGGCCGGACAGCTACTGAAGCTTTCTTT. Encoded protein: CASSLTGRTATEAFF.

The chain employs TRBV5-4 and TRBJ2-1; a weak D match, TRBD1 (5 bases). The CDR3 spans 12 residues. CDR1 SGHNT and CDR2 YYREEE come from the germline V gene (reference sequence). V was cut by 0 bases and J by 9 bases, with 7 bases left in between. The CDR3 protein is CASSLGQGEQFF. The DNA of the CDR3 is TGTGCCAGCAGCTTGGGGCAGGGTGAGCAGTTCTTC.

CDR3 in amino acids: CASSIFTQRGEKLFF. Written as DNA, the CDR3 is TGTGCCAGCAGCATATTCACCCAGCGAGGTGAAAAACTGTTTTTT. The rearrangement links TRBV7-8 to TRBJ1-4; D not certain. V was shortened by 5 bases and J by 7 bases, with 17 bases between the two germline ends. This CDR3 comprises 15 residues. CDR1 is SGHVS and CDR2 is FQNEAQ in the germline V gene.

The chain is built from TRBV5-3 and TRBJ2-7; 10 bases align to TRBD1. TRBV5-3 is treated as an ORF (open reading frame) with a function not yet certain. The junction had 6 bases not matched to a gene; V was cut back by 4 bases and J by 2 bases. The CDR3 sequence is 15 residues long. CDR3 nucleotides: TGTGCCAGAAGCCCGACAGGGGGCGGTCCCTACGAGCAGTACTTC. Its protein product is CARSPTGGGPYEQYF.

This clone has a handful of counts. V gene TRBV6-5 combines with J gene TRBJ2-1; the match to TRBD1 covers 9 bases. This CDR3 contains 15 residues. Unmatched junction bases numbered 9, after V lost 5 bases and J lost 7 bases. The germline CDR1 and CDR2 sequences are MNHEY and SVGAGI. This CDR3 is CASSPSQGAMNEQFF. The CDR3 bases are TGTGCCAGCAGTCCTTCACAGGGGGCGATGAATGAGCAGTTCTTC.

The chain uses TRBV28 and TRBJ2-7, with TRBD2 identical over 8 bases. The length of the CDR3 is 14 residues. Trimming at V came to 7 bases and at J to 6 bases, leaving 11 bases not matched to a gene. In germline, CDR1 is MDHEN, CDR2 SYDVKM. Written as DNA, the CDR3 is TGTGCCAGCACGGGGGGGGGTTTGATGTTCGAGCAGTACTTC. This gives the protein CASTGGGLMFEQYF.

J is TRBJ2-7 and V is TRBV6-5; TRBD1 is a possible D gene (5 bases). The germline V gene has CDR1 MNHEY and CDR2 SVGAGI. There are 14 residues in the CDR3. Deletions cut 2 bases from V and 2 bases from J, with 10 bases between. CDR3 DNA: TGTGCCAGCAGTTACGCGGACACTACCTACGAGCAGTACTTC. Translation gives CASSYADTTYEQYF.

The V call is TRBV6-1, the J call TRBJ2-2; 9 nucleotides line up with TRBD2. The V gene's germline CDR1 is MNHNS and CDR2 SASEGT. V gave up 8 bases and J gave up 6 bases; unmatched junction bases: 4. CDR3 length: 13 amino acids. The CDR3 coding sequence is TGTGCCAGCTCGCTAGCGGGACCCGGGGAGCTGTTTTTT. This translates into CASSLAGPGELFF.

The V and J genes are TRBV10-3 and TRBJ2-6; TRBD1 agrees at 7 bases. Germline CDR1 reads ENHRY; CDR2 reads SYGVKD. The CDR3 consists of 15 residues. V dropped 5 bases and J dropped 1; count of bases not matched to a gene: 2. The CDR3 loop reads CAISSTGSGANVLTF. In nucleotides, the CDR3 is TGTGCCATCAGTTCGACAGGGTCTGGGGCCAACGTCCTGACTTTC.

This clone was seen a few times. The chain links TRBV15 to TRBJ1-2, with 7 bases matching TRBD1. The V gene end was trimmed by 1 base and the J gene end by 4 bases; junction bases not matched to a gene: 3. This CDR3 is built from 14 residues. Per the germline V gene, CDR1 is LNHNV and CDR2 is YYDKDF (reference sequence). CDR3 loop: CATSRAQGIYGYTF. As DNA, the CDR3 is TGTGCCACCAGCAGAGCACAGGGGATCTATGGCTACACCTTC.

V is TRBV7-9 and J is TRBJ2-5; D gene ambiguous. The CDR3 spans 13 residues. Germline CDR1 is SEHNR and CDR2 is FQNEAQ (reference sequence). Trimming removed 1 base from V and 5 bases from J, with 8 bases in between. The CDR3, as DNA: TGTGCCAGCAGCTTAGAAAGGCGGGAGACCCAGTACTTC. This codes for CASSLERRETQYF.

The chain carries TRBV6-1 and TRBJ1-5, with D possibly being TRBD1 (6 bases). Trimming pared 3 bases from V and 7 bases from J, leaving 19 bases between. The CDR3 length is 16 residues. Germline V CDR1 and CDR2: MNHNS, SASEGT. CDR3: CASSEKAAGVNQPQHF. The CDR3 bases are TGTGCCAGCAGTGAGAAGGCGGCAGGGGTAAACCAGCCCCAGCATTTT.

This clone has only a few counts. The chain is built from TRBV27 and TRBJ2-1; the D is unclear. The CDR3 loop spans 16 amino acids. V lost 6 bases to trimming and J lost 3 bases, with 18 bases between them. Per germline, CDR1 MNHEY and CDR2 SMNVEV (reference sequence). The CDR3 sequence: CASRNPNGSLYNEQFF. In nucleotides, the CDR3 is TGTGCCAGCAGAAACCCCAACGGGTCGCTCTACAATGAGCAGTTCTTC.